The 10 T cell receptor beta chains reported below all come from one sample, sequenced in a study of T cells after yellow fever vaccination. MiXCR was run by TCRdb on the 5' RACE reads, yielding one entry per CDR3 protein. The table shows roughly 74,000 distinct CDR3 sequences, with more than 5.5% occurring only once. The material sequenced was CD8+ T cells sorted from PBMCs, taken roughly 5 days after the first yellow fever vaccination. These receptors were taken from a man aged 18-30 years who received the YFV17D yellow fever vaccine.

In its sample, this clonotype was seen a few times. The chain carries TRBV7-9 and TRBJ1-6; TRBD1 might be the D (5 bases). Deletions cut 4 bases from V and 6 bases from J, with 19 bases between. CDR3 length: 17 amino acids. Germline assignment: CDR1 SEHNR and CDR2 FQNEAQ (reference sequence). CDR3 bases: TGTGCCAGCAGCTCATTAGATGGGGGGGTGGGTAATTCACCCCTCCACTTT. This codes for CASSSLDGGVGNSPLHF.

This clonotype was detected only a few times. The genes are TRBV20-1 and TRBJ2-7; D gene ambiguous. V lost 0 bases and J lost 0, with 6 bases in between. CDR1 is DFQATT and CDR2 is SNEGSKA in the germline V gene (reference sequence). CDR3 length equals 13 residues. In nucleotides, the CDR3 is TGCAGTGCTAGAGACTCCATCTCCTACGAGCAGTACGTC. Amino acids: CSARDSISYEQYV.

This clonotype was observed a few times. The chain joins TRBV5-1 to TRBJ1-2; 8 bases are shared with TRBD1. V dropped 0 bases and J dropped 2; count of bases not matched to a gene: 12. The CDR3 has 18 amino acids. From germline, CDR1 is SGHRS and CDR2 YFSETQ. The CDR3: CASSLALRTGSKNYGYTF. For the CDR3, the DNA is TGCGCCAGCAGCTTGGCCCTTCGGACAGGGAGTAAAAACTATGGCTACACCTTC.

This clonotype was detected many times. One base away lies a much larger clone, so this may be a sequencing read error. The chain is built from TRBV20-1 and TRBJ2-7, with 7 bases aligning to TRBD2. The CDR3 totals 14 residues. The V gene end was trimmed by 7 bases and the J gene end by 0 bases; junction bases not matched to a gene: 9. Germline V lookup: CDR1 DFQATT, CDR2 SNEGSKA (reference sequence). The CDR3 DNA reads as TGCAGTGATAGGTCGAGCGGGGACTCCTACGAGCAGTACTTC. This sequence encodes CSDRSSGDSYEQYF.

In this sample, this clonotype turned up many times. The chain uses TRBV29-1 and TRBJ2-5; no definite D call. The germline V gene has CDR1 SQVTM and CDR2 ANQGSEA. The CDR3 spans 15 residues. Trimming cost V 2 bases and J 3 bases, with 16 bases left between them. The CDR3 loop reads CSVEWAGDTKETQYF. CDR3 sequence (DNA): TGCAGCGTTGAATGGGCTGGCGATACCAAAGAGACCCAGTACTTC.

This clonotype was counted many times. The chain links TRBV5-1 to TRBJ1-4; D unresolved. Germline values: CDR1 SGHRS, CDR2 YFSETQ. This CDR3 has 17 residues. V lost 2 bases and J lost 3, with 17 bases in between. The CDR3 loop is CASSFLTPRPANEKLFF. DNA for the CDR3: TGCGCCAGCAGCTTTTTGACACCCCGGCCGGCTAATGAAAAACTGTTTTTT.

V gene TRBV6-5 combines with J gene TRBJ2-1, with D possibly being TRBD2 (5 bases). The CDR3 length is 17 residues. CDR1 and CDR2 from the germline V gene are MNHEY and SVGAGI. Trimming took off 2 bases at V and 5 bases at J, with 19 bases between the two ends. CDR3 protein: CASSYPARTGQNNEQFF. DNA for the CDR3: TGTGCCAGCAGTTACCCTGCGCGGACTGGCCAAAACAATGAGCAGTTCTTC.

The gene calls are TRBV18 and TRBJ2-1, with 11 bases matching TRBD2. Trimming at V came to 0 bases and at J to 3 bases, leaving 7 bases not matched to a gene. The germline V gene encodes CDR1 KGHSH and CDR2 LQKENI. CDR3 length equals 18 residues. CDR3 bases: TGTGCCAGCTCACCACCGGGTAGCGGGGGGGTTCTCTACAATGAGCAGTTCTTC. The encoded protein is CASSPPGSGGVLYNEQFF.

There are a few counts of this clonotype. This chain connects TRBV6-5 to TRBJ1-2; no firm D call. This CDR3 has 14 residues. Per the germline V gene, CDR1 is MNHEY and CDR2 is SVGAGI. The V and J ends lost 0 bases and 2 bases respectively, with 7 bases between them. CDR3 sequence reads: CASSYSNRNYGYTF. CDR3 DNA: TGTGCCAGCAGTTACTCGAATAGAAACTATGGCTACACCTTC.

This clonotype was detected only a few times. The V gene is TRBV3-1, the J gene TRBJ2-7; D possibly corresponds to TRBD2 (5 bases). The CDR3 is 13 residues long. Germline CDR1 and CDR2: LGHDT and YNNKEL (reference sequence). V was clipped by 1 base and J by 2 bases, with 6 bases between them. CDR3 residues: CASSQGTPYEQYV. The DNA of the CDR3 is TGTGCCAGCAGCCAAGGGACTCCCTACGAGCAGTACGTC.